This T cell receptor beta chain was found in a study of radiation and T cells in renal cell carcinoma. In regard to this clone: Its antigen is currently unknown.

The method was immunoSEQ multiplex PCR; TCRdb's version includes in-frame clones alone and lacks a portion of them. The table lists approximately 79,000 clones, roughly 82% of them singletons. Time point reported: blood 2 weeks post-SBRT. This sample's treatment: 15 Gy SBRT to primary tumor, nephrectomy 4 weeks later. Per the germline V gene, CDR1 is SGHRS and CDR2 is YFSETQ. This CDR3 is built from 16 residues. The J segment lost 4 bases and the V segment lost 6 bases, leaving 10 bases of the junction unmatched. The study, taken as a whole, reports: Pretreatment tumor biopsies were lacking, so baseline clonotypes are unknown.

This clonotype originated in a man aged 60-69 years with renal cell carcinoma. This specimen consisted of blood, obtained from a patient whose treatment included radiotherapy and nephrectomy. The rearrangement joins TRBV5-1 to TRBJ2-1; 10 nucleotides match TRBD2. CDR3 sequence reads: CASNQDGLAAYNEQFF. The CDR3 DNA sequence: TGCGCCAGCAACCAAGACGGACTAGCGGCTTACAATGAGCAGTTCTTC.